This TCR beta chain was profiled in a study of cytomegalovirus exposure and HLA in healthy donors. CDR3 length: 14 residues. Deletions cut 4 bases from V and 5 bases from J, with 14 bases between. Germline V lookup: CDR1 SEHNR, CDR2 FQNEAQ (reference sequence). With 60 Vbeta and 13 Jbeta primers, the PCR was carried out. The assay was immunoSEQ multiplex PCR, and TCRdb's table has in-frame clones only and misses some. The table includes about 130,000 clones, over 70% detected once. Donors had nominal health at sampling but likely had unrecorded immune exposures. The chain has TRBV7-9 and TRBJ1-2; the D is unclear. This TCR derives from a man aged 25 to 45 in good health and CMV-seronegative. Sequenced: PBMCs. The CDR3 region has the DNA TGTGCCAGCAGCTCCCTCGAGTCTCTTTATGGCTACACCTTC. Its protein product is CASSSLESLYGYTF.